This T cell receptor (beta chain) was obtained from a study of OX40 agonist ivuxolimab in advanced cancers. Background for the entire study: Ivuxolimab was an agonistic, fully human IgG2 monoclonal antibody directed against OX40 (CD134), a costimulatory receptor. Intravenous ivuxolimab was administered to patients every 2 weeks at six dose levels: 0.01, 0.1, 0.3, 1.5, 3 and 10 mg/kg. Among the 50 to 55 dose-escalation patients, some 19 had hepatocellular carcinoma, 15 melanoma, 9 renal cell carcinoma and 9 head and neck cancer. The dose-escalation cohort was about 87% male with a mean age of approximately 59 years, ranging from roughly 23 to 85. Prior anti-PD-1, anti-PD-L1 or anti-CTLA-4 therapy was permitted, and checkpoint inhibitors had been received by around 40% of dose-escalation patients. Partial responses were achieved by three dose-escalation patients, of whom one had hepatocellular carcinoma and two had cutaneous melanoma. Peripheral TCRbeta sequencing was intended to test whether TCR sequence diversity was altered and clonal T-cell expansion was caused by ivuxolimab. The monotherapy dose-escalation portion (N of about 49 patients) of the phase I ivuxolimab trial is reported in the paper.

Patients with autoimmune disease history or receiving systemic immunosuppression were excluded from the trial. Peripheral blood for TCR sequencing was drawn from every dose cohort at baseline, at cycle 4 day 1 and at cycle 7 day 1. The samples were taken from a phase I, first-in-human, multicenter, open-label dose-escalation trial of ivuxolimab. Adults with locally advanced or metastatic head and neck squamous cell, hepatocellular, melanoma or renal cell carcinoma were enrolled in the trial. Before TCR sequencing, CD4+ T cells and CD8+ T cells were sorted from peripheral blood as separate populations. For sequencing of the TCRbeta CDR3 region, genomic DNA was extracted from the sorted cells. The immunoSEQ Assay was used for sequencing of TCRbeta CDR3 regions. The immuneACCESS repertoire file appears here via TCRdb, limited to in-frame rearrangements. These files lack a portion of the clones; in checked studies, under half of the deficit traces to unresolved V genes, and the cause of the others is not known. Present in this sample are about 64,000 clones, approximately 81% of which were seen just once. The top ten hold approximately 2.9% of the sample.

As regards this clone: What antigen it recognizes has not been identified. One base away there is no much larger clone; base qualities are not given.

What the work shows at the level of the full study, not this receptor alone: At doses of 0.1 to 3.0 mg/kg, clonal expansion of both CD4+ and CD8+ blood T cells was observed from baseline to week 6. The antigen specificity of the peripheral T cells that underwent clonal expansion was not determined. In partial responders in the 0.1-3.0 mg/kg groups, normalized peripheral clonal expansion was found to be among the lowest, especially among CD8+ T cells. Low levels of normalized T-cell clonal expansion were also seen in some nonresponding patients. On average, CD8+ T cells showed more expanded clones than CD4+ T cells after ivuxolimab.

Its CDR3 holds 14 amino acids, cysteine through phenylalanine. The CDR3 DNA has 42 bases and is translated from base 1. Per the germline V gene, MNHEY is the CDR1 and SVGAGI is the CDR2. V is reduced by 4 bases and J by 8 bases, leaving a spacing of 15 bases between them. Here the chain combines TRBV6-5 and TRBJ2-1; 6 matching bases give a weak D call of TRBD2. The specimen comprised CD4+ or CD8+ T cells sorted from blood, sampled in a trial of the OX40 agonist ivuxolimab. The clonotype was recovered from an adult with an advanced solid tumor such as melanoma, head and neck, liver or kidney cancer. The CDR3 has the sequence CASSSAGFDYEQFF. The DNA reads TGTGCCAGCAGTTCGGCGGGATTCGATTATGAGCAGTTCTTC.